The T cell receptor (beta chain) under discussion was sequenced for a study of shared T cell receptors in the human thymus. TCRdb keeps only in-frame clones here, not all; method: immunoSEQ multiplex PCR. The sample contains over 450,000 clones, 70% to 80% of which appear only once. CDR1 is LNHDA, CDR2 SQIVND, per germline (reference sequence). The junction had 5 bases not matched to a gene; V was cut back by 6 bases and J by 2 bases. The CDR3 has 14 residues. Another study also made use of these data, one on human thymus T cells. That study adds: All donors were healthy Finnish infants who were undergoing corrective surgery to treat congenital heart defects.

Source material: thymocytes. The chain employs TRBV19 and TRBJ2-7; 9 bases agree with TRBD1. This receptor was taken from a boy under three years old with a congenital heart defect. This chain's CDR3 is CASSAGTGPYEQYF. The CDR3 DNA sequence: TGTGCCAGTAGCGCTGGGACAGGGCCCTACGAGCAGTACTTC.